Included here is one T cell receptor beta chain sequence, with context. The data derive from a study of blood T cell repertoires in COVID-19. Study summary: Material from acute and convalescent COVID-19 was sourced from the United States, Italy and Spain. PBMCs, B-cell-depleted T cells, or T cells provided the cDNA or gDNA that made up the material.

Under the authors' procedure: Scientists estimated how many nucleated cells there were by amplifying reference gene primers. The repertoire was sequenced with immunoSEQ multiplex PCR; TCRdb's copy has only in-frame clones and lacks some. V and J calls plus clone size are reproduced from that table; the DNA served to infer D and trimming. Of 150,000 or so clones listed, 75% to 90% are singletons. CDR1 is SGDLS and CDR2 is YYNGEE in the germline V gene. V was clipped by 0 bases and J by 1 base; unmatched bases: 2. The CDR3 totals 15 residues. The chain is built from TRBV9 and TRBJ1-1; TRBD1 matches 8 bases. The material sequenced was peripheral blood. The sequence was obtained from a man aged 55-75 years with active or convalescent COVID-19. In DNA form, the CDR3 reads TGTGCCAGCAGCGTAGTCGGACAGGGGAACACTGAAGCTTTCTTT. Its protein product is CASSVVGQGNTEAFF.